The clone carrying this T cell receptor (beta chain) occurred once. CDR3 length equals 13 residues. The germline gives CDR1 SGDLS, CDR2 YYNGEE. The V gene lost 4 bases and the J gene lost 4 bases, with 8 bases spanning the gap. This entry belongs to a study of blood T cells in healthy people across ages. A second PCR of about 6 to 11 cycles used a sample-barcoded 5' primer and a J-beta primer mix. CDR3-containing paired-end reads numbering at least 2.5 million came from each sample. TCRdb used MiXCR to reprocess the 5' RACE reads, holding one entry per CDR3 protein. This table holds 720,000 or so distinct CDR3 sequences, over 40% found once.

Sequencing was done on a sample of blood. The clonotype comes from a man of 80 years or more in good health. The V call is TRBV9, the J call TRBJ2-2; D is uncertain. The CDR3: CASSQTFTGELFF. The CDR3 DNA reads TGTGCCAGCAGCCAGACTTTCACCGGGGAGCTGTTTTTT.